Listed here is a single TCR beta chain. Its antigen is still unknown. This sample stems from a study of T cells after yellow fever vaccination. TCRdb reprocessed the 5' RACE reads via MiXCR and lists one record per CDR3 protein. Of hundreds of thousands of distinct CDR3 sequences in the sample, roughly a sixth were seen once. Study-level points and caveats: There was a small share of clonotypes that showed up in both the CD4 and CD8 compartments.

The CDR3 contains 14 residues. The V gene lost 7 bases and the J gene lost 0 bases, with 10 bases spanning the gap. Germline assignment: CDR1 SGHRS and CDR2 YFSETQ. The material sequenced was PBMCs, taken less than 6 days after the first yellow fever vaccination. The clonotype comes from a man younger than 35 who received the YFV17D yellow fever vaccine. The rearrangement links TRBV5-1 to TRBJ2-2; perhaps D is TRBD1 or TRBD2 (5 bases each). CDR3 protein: CASEVGANTGELFF. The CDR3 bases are TGCGCCAGCGAGGTGGGGGCGAACACCGGGGAGCTGTTTTTT.